The 15 T cell receptor beta chains presented below share a single source sample, sequenced in a study of cytomegalovirus exposure and HLA in healthy donors. The PCR ran on 60 Vbeta and 13 Jbeta primers. The protocol was immunoSEQ multiplex PCR, while the TCRdb copy is restricted to in-frame clones and leaves out a portion. The sample yields 75,000 to 100,000 clones, 64% seen once. Specimen: PBMCs. These receptors originate from a man aged 55 to 69 in good health and CMV-seronegative.

V and J are TRBV19 and TRBJ1-6, with TRBD1 identical over 9 bases. CDR1 is LNHDA, CDR2 SQIVND, per germline (reference sequence). The length of the CDR3 is 14 residues. After removal of 4 bases from V and 9 bases from J, the junction contained 4 bases not matched to a gene. CDR3 protein: CASSKGQGSSPLHF. In DNA form, the CDR3 reads TGTGCCAGTAGTAAGGGACAGGGTAGTTCACCCCTCCACTTT. Full variable domain (rest looked up from reference TRBV19 and TRBJ1-6): DGGITQSPKYLFRKEGQNVTLSCEQNLNHDAMYWYRQDPGQGLRLIYYSQIVNDFQKGDIAEGYSVSREKKESFPLTVTSAQKNPTAFYLCASSKGQGSSPLHFGNGTRLTVT.

The rearrangement links TRBV29-1 to TRBJ1-1; D not certain. Germline CDR1 SQVTM, CDR2 ANQGSEA. Trimming shortened V by 0 bases and J by 5 bases, and 19 bases separated the two germline ends. CDR3 length equals 16 residues. The DNA for the CDR3 is TGCAGCGTTGAAGAATACGACCGGGTCCTAGGTACTGAAGCTTTCTTT. Translated: CSVEEYDRVLGTEAFF.

The chain couples TRBV2 to TRBJ1-4; tentatively, D is TRBD1 (5 bases). CDR3 length: 13 residues. Germline loops: CDR1 SNHLY, CDR2 FYNNEI. V lost 4 bases to trimming and J lost 8 bases, with 11 bases between them. The CDR3: CASSVGGGEKLFF. The DNA for the CDR3 is TGTGCCAGCAGTGTCGGGGGAGGGGAAAAACTGTTTTTT.

The chain links TRBV7-6 to TRBJ2-7, with D maybe TRBD1 (6 bases). The V gene lost 5 bases and the J gene lost 0 bases, with 11 bases spanning the gap. Germline V gene data show CDR1 as SGHVS and CDR2 as FNYEAQ. The CDR3 is 14 amino acids. CDR3 DNA: TGTGCCAGCAGCAAAGGACAGAGCTCCTACGAGCAGTACTTC. Its translation: CASSKGQSSYEQYF.

This chain connects TRBV6-5 to TRBJ2-5, with 9 bases fitting TRBD2. The J call may be in error: the DNA end matches TRBJ2-7 better. Germline V CDR1 and CDR2: MNHEY, SVGAGI. The CDR3 has 15 amino acids. The CDR3 reads CASSLPSGKSYEQYF. DNA for the CDR3: TGTGCCAGCAGCCTCCCTAGCGGGAAATCCTACGAGCAGTACTTC.

The genes are TRBV10-1 and TRBJ1-1; D call uncertain. The CDR3 sequence is 15 residues long. Trimming took off 6 bases at V and 0 bases at J, with 14 bases between the two ends. Germline CDR1 WNHNN, CDR2 SYGVQD (reference sequence). The CDR3 loop reads CASSQGGSMNTEAFF. The DNA for the CDR3 is TGCGCCAGCAGCCAAGGCGGCAGTATGAACACTGAAGCTTTCTTT.

This clone was observed once. The chain links TRBV5-1 to TRBJ2-3; D unresolved. Trimming removed 0 bases from V and 1 base from J, with 9 bases in between. Germline assignment: CDR1 SGHRS and CDR2 YFSETQ. The CDR3 loop spans 15 amino acids. This CDR3 is CASSLDRVRTDTQYF. CDR3 nucleotides: TGCGCCAGCAGCTTGGATCGGGTTCGCACAGATACGCAGTATTTT.

This chain joins TRBV18 and TRBJ2-7; D remains unclear. The CDR3 is 12 residues long. V dropped 2 bases and J dropped 6 bases, with 8 bases sitting between them. Looked up from germline, CDR1 is KGHSH and CDR2 is LQKENI. Here the CDR3 reads CASSPDSGEQYF. The CDR3 DNA reads as TGTGCCAGCTCACCAGACTCCGGCGAGCAGTACTTC.

The chain carries TRBV5-1 and TRBJ1-2; 9 nucleotides line up with TRBD1. Per germline, CDR1 SGHRS and CDR2 YFSETQ. The length of the CDR3 is 13 residues. J was trimmed by 6 bases and V by 4 bases; bases with no gene match: 4. The CDR3 spells CASSKGQGDGYTF. In nucleotides, the CDR3 is TGCGCCAGCAGCAAGGGACAGGGCGATGGCTACACCTTC. Looking up the rest from reference TRBV5-1 and TRBJ1-2 gives the full variable domain: KAGVTQTPRYLIKTRGQQVTLSCSPISGHRSVSWYQQTPGQGLQFLFEYFSETQRNKGNFPGRFSGRQFSNSRSEMNVSTLELGDSALYLCASSKGQGDGYTFGSGTRLTVV.

This sequence joins TRBV6-5 and TRBJ1-3; D is undetermined. Germline CDR1 and CDR2: MNHEY and SVGAGI. The CDR3 loop spans 13 amino acids. The V end was cut by 5 bases, the J end by 0 bases, with 5 bases between. CDR3 region: CASSEYSGNTIYF. CDR3 sequence (DNA): TGTGCCAGCAGTGAGTACTCTGGAAACACCATATATTTT.

This chain joins TRBV19 and TRBJ1-5; TRBD1 matches 7 bases. This CDR3 is built from 14 residues. CDR1 is LNHDA, CDR2 SQIVND, per germline (reference sequence). The junction had 11 bases not matched to a gene; V was cut back by 8 bases and J by 7 bases. The DNA for the CDR3 is TGTGCCAGTGGTACCCACAGGGGAGGCCAGCCCCAGCATTTT. This translates into CASGTHRGGQPQHF.

A few counts support this clone. The chain joins TRBV9 to TRBJ2-2; 7 bases match TRBD1. The length of the CDR3 is 15 residues. The V gene's germline CDR1 is SGDLS and CDR2 YYNGEE. V shed 0 bases and J 8 bases; nucleotides not matched to a gene: 7. CDR3 nucleotide sequence: TGTGCCAGCAGCGTAGTAGACAGGGCGAGGGGGGAGCTGTTTTTT. This encodes CASSVVDRARGELFF. The full variable domain, completed using reference TRBV9 and TRBJ2-2, is DSGVTQTPKHLITATGQRVTLRCSPRSGDLSVYWYQQSLDQGLQFLIQYYNGEERAKGNILERFSAQQFPDLHSELNLSSLELGDSALYFCASSVVDRARGELFFGEGSRLTVL.

This chain links TRBV11-2 with TRBJ1-2; TRBD1 agrees at 9 bases. There are 18 residues in the CDR3. The ends lost 1 base at V and 4 bases at J; junction bases unmatched: 13. Germline CDR1 reads SGHAT; CDR2 reads FQNNGV. The CDR3 DNA is TGTGCCAGCAGCTTAGTCTCCGCCGGGACAGGGTTGATCTATGGCTACACCTTC. As protein: CASSLVSAGTGLIYGYTF.

V gene TRBV28 combines with J gene TRBJ2-7, with D possibly being TRBD2 (5 bases). This CDR3 spans 12 amino acids. Germline assignment: CDR1 MDHEN and CDR2 SYDVKM. Trimming stripped 3 bases from V and 4 bases from J, with 7 bases between. The CDR3 DNA follows: TGTGCCAGCAGTTTGAGGGCATACGAGCAGTACTTC. Amino acids: CASSLRAYEQYF.

This clone appeared a few times. The chain combines TRBV6-1 with TRBJ1-2; the match to TRBD1 covers 8 bases. J gave up 1 base and V 4 bases, and 5 bases lay outside the gene matches. Germline assignment: CDR1 MNHNS and CDR2 SASEGT. The CDR3 runs to 15 residues. In DNA form, the CDR3 reads TGTGCCAGCAGTGGAAGGACAGGGCTTAACTATGGCTACACCTTC. As protein: CASSGRTGLNYGYTF.